One sample yielded the 5 T cell receptor beta chains listed below, sequenced in a study of T cell changes during pregnancy in multiple sclerosis. Assay used: immunoSEQ multiplex PCR; TCRdb lists only in-frame clones, some missing. The data show approximately 23,000 clones, around 89% seen once. This specimen was CD8+ T cells from peripheral blood mononuclear cells, taken in the first trimester of pregnancy. These receptor sequences come from a female donor with multiple sclerosis, enrolled in a pregnancy study.

V is TRBV28 and J is TRBJ2-6; 9 nucleotides agree with TRBD1. From germline, CDR1 is MDHEN and CDR2 SYDVKM. V gave up 3 bases and J gave up 0 bases; unmatched junction bases: 6. The CDR3 covers 18 residues. The DNA for the CDR3 is TGTGCCAGCAGTTTCCGGGACAGGGTACTCTCTGGGGCCAACGTCCTGACTTTC. Protein product: CASSFRDRVLSGANVLTF. Together with reference TRBV28 and TRBJ2-6, the CDR3 gives the full variable domain: DVKVTQSSRYLVKRTGEKVFLECVQDMDHENMFWYRQDPGLGLRLIYFSYDVKMKEKGDIPEGYSVSREKKERFSLILESASTNQTSMYLCASSFRDRVLSGANVLTFGAGSRLTVL.

A single count supports this clone. The chain couples TRBV11-2 to TRBJ2-1, with 8 bases lining up with TRBD2. V dropped 4 bases and J dropped 5; count of bases not matched to a gene: 1. The CDR3 is 13 residues long. Germline V gene lookup returns CDR1 SGHAT and CDR2 FQNNGV. The DNA for the CDR3 is TGTGCCAGCAGCTCGGGACTAGACAATGAGCAGTTCTTC. Protein sequence: CASSSGLDNEQFF. The entire variable domain, with the rest obtained from reference TRBV11-2 and TRBJ2-1, is as follows: EAGVAQSPRYKIIEKRQSVAFWCNPISGHATLYWYQQILGQGPKLLIQFQNNGVVDDSQLPKDRFSAERLKGVDSTLKIQPAKLEDSAVYLCASSSGLDNEQFFGPGTRLTVL.

The chain carries TRBV14 and TRBJ1-2; 7 positions match TRBD1. The CDR3 is 15 amino acids. Germline loops: CDR1 SGHDN, CDR2 FVKESK. J was trimmed by 3 bases and V by 4 bases; bases with no gene match: 8. CDR3 residues: CASSPRQGQYYGYTF. The CDR3 nucleotides are TGTGCCAGCAGCCCACGACAGGGACAATACTATGGCTACACCTTC.

CDR3 in amino acids: CASSYGVYEQYF. CDR3 nucleotide sequence: TGTGCCAGCAGCTACGGGGTATACGAGCAGTACTTC. The chain employs TRBV7-9 and TRBJ2-7, with D possibly TRBD2 on 5 matching bases. Trimming stripped 4 bases from V and 4 bases from J, with 8 bases between. CDR3 length: 12 amino acids. Per the germline V gene, CDR1 is SEHNR and CDR2 is FQNEAQ (reference sequence).

The chain combines TRBV2 with TRBJ2-7, with 9 positions matching TRBD2. The ends lost 8 bases at V and 3 bases at J; junction bases unmatched: 5. There are 13 residues in the CDR3. Germline V gene lookup returns CDR1 SNHLY and CDR2 FYNNEI. The CDR3 DNA follows: TGTGCCAGCCTGGATAGCGGGAGCTACGAGCAGTACTTC. Translated: CASLDSGSYEQYF.